The rows below give T cell receptor beta chains drawn from one sample of a study of blood T cell repertoires in COVID-19. Produced via immunoSEQ multiplex PCR; TCRdb's table is partial and in-frame only. The sample includes around 83,000 clones, about nine tenths of them seen just once. Input material: peripheral blood. All receptors come from a man aged 45-65 years with active or convalescent COVID-19. Each CDR3 is given with its conserved first and last residue. Each record gives: V gene, CDR3 length, J gene, CDR3 protein.

v_gene: TRBV6-2/TRBV6-3; len: 15; j_gene: TRBJ1-1; CDR3aa: CASSYSRILNTEAFF
v_gene: TRBV5-8; len: 16; j_gene: TRBJ2-1; CDR3aa: CASSLFVGSSINEQFF
v_gene: TRBV23-1; len: 15; j_gene: TRBJ2-1; CDR3aa: CASSQLSSGSEEQFF
v_gene: TRBV10-1; len: 13; j_gene: TRBJ2-5; CDR3aa: CASSDRARETQYF
v_gene: TRBV7-8; len: 16; j_gene: TRBJ1-5; CDR3aa: CASSLAPGRRDQPQHF
v_gene: TRBV5-1; len: 17; j_gene: TRBJ1-4; CDR3aa: CASSLDGTPATNEKLFF
v_gene: TRBV5-4; len: 15; j_gene: TRBJ2-1; CDR3aa: CASSPPGQGISEQFF
v_gene: TRBV6-2/TRBV6-3; len: 15; j_gene: TRBJ2-7; CDR3aa: CASSSRLAGGREQYF
v_gene: TRBV24-1; len: 17; j_gene: TRBJ2-3; CDR3aa: CATSDRGQGGGTDTQYF
v_gene: TRBV19; len: 14; j_gene: TRBJ2-1; CDR3aa: CASSTSVIGNEQFF
v_gene: TRBV21-1; len: 14; j_gene: TRBJ2-5; CDR3aa: CASSKVTCQETQYF
v_gene: TRBV30; len: 13; j_gene: TRBJ2-3; CDR3aa: CACRKRGTDTQYF
v_gene: TRBV30; len: 12; j_gene: TRBJ2-7; CDR3aa: CAWSEQGAEQYF
v_gene: TRBV9; len: 16; j_gene: TRBJ2-3; CDR3aa: CASSVEGRGVTDTQYF
v_gene: TRBV27; len: 18; j_gene: TRBJ2-3; CDR3aa: CASSFYGLGSGSTDTQYF
v_gene: TRBV11-2; len: 15; j_gene: TRBJ2-5; CDR3aa: CASSAPGGSGETQYF
v_gene: TRBV24-1; len: 19; j_gene: TRBJ2-5; CDR3aa: CATSDFAPYRGGGQETQYF
v_gene: TRBV6-2/TRBV6-3; len: 14; j_gene: TRBJ2-7; CDR3aa: CASSESGGAYEQYF
v_gene: TRBV4-1; len: 14; j_gene: TRBJ1-5; CDR3aa: CASSQDREFQPQHF
v_gene: TRBV6-5; len: 14; j_gene: TRBJ2-3; CDR3aa: CASSSGQHTDTQYF
v_gene: TRBV25-1; len: 15; j_gene: TRBJ1-4; CDR3aa: CASSERQGPNEKLFF
v_gene: TRBV11-3; len: 12; j_gene: TRBJ2-3; CDR3aa: CASSLGPGQIDF
v_gene: TRBV24-1; len: 16; j_gene: TRBJ2-1; CDR3aa: CATSPSTSGIVNEQFF
v_gene: TRBV6-5; len: 14; j_gene: TRBJ2-7; CDR3aa: CASRRQGGSYEQYF
v_gene: TRBV7-2; len: 15; j_gene: TRBJ2-1; CDR3aa: CASRRARGSYNEQFF
v_gene: TRBV2; len: 15; j_gene: TRBJ1-5; CDR3aa: CASSERTDSNQPQHF
v_gene: TRBV5-5; len: 15; j_gene: TRBJ2-1; CDR3aa: CASSLGLANYNEQFF
v_gene: TRBV30; len: 13; j_gene: TRBJ2-5; CDR3aa: CAWKWQYQETQYF
v_gene: TRBV3-1/TRBV3-2; len: 15; j_gene: TRBJ2-7; CDR3aa: CASSQAGTGAYEQYF
v_gene: TRBV5-3; len: 21; j_gene: TRBJ2-1; CDR3aa: CARSLAVVWGLAGVSYNEQFF
v_gene: TRBV25-1; len: 14; j_gene: TRBJ2-7; CDR3aa: CASSSAGPINEQYF
v_gene: TRBV27; len: 13; j_gene: TRBJ2-7; CDR3aa: CASSLSPDYEQYF